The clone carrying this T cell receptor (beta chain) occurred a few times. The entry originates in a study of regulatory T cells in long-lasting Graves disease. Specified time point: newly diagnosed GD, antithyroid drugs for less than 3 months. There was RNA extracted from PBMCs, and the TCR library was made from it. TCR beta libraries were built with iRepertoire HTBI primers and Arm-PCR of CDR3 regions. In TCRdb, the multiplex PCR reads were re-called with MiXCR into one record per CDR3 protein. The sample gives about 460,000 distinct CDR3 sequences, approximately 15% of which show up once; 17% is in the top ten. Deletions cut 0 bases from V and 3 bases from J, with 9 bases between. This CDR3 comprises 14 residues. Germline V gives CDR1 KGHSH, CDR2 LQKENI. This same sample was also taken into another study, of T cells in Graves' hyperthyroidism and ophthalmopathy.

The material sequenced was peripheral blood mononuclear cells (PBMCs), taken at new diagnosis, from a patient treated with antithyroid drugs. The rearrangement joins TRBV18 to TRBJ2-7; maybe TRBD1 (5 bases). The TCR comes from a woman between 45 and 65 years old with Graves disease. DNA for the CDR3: TGTGCCAGCTCACCACCGCCAGGGCTCTACGAGCAGTACTTC. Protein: CASSPPPGLYEQYF.